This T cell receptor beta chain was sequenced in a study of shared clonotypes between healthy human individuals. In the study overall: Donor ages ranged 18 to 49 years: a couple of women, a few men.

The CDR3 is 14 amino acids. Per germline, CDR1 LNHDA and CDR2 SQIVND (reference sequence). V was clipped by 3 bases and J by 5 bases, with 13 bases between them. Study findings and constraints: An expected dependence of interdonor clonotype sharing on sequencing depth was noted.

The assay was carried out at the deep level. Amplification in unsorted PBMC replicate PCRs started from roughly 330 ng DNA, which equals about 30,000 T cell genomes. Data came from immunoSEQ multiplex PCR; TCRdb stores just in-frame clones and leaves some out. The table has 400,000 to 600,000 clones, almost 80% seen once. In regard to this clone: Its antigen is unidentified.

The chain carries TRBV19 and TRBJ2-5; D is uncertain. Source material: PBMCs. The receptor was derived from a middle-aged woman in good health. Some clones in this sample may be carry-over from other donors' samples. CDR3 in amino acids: CASSMLLGLETQYF. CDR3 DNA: TGTGCCAGTAGTATGCTCCTAGGCTTGGAGACCCAGTACTTC.